This TCR beta chain was profiled in a study of blood T cells in healthy people across ages. Study results and caveats: Whereas aged donors had fewer naive CD4+ cells, long-lived donors had more of them and higher diversity.

The germline CDR1 and CDR2 sequences are SGDLS and YYNGEE. The CDR3 has 14 amino acids. Between the trimmed V and J ends, which lost 0 bases and 5 bases, there was a span of 9 bases. This clonotype was detected once. Its antigen remains unknown. Ranging in age from about 6 to 100, the donors were healthy Caucasian individuals from Russia. Sample-barcoded 5' priming and a J-beta primer mix drove a second PCR of 7 to 11 cycles. TCRdb called the 5' RACE reads again in MiXCR, with one record for every CDR3 protein. This repertoire shows about 1.4 million distinct CDR3 sequences, approximately 60% found once; its top ten account for roughly 6.3%.

The source is a man aged 18 to 30 in good health. Sequenced input: blood. The chain combines TRBV9 with TRBJ2-1; no reliable D call. The CDR3 DNA follows: TGTGCCAGCAGCGTAGCTGGAAGTAACAATGAGCAGTTCTTC. Translating it yields CASSVAGSNNEQFF.